This T cell receptor (beta chain) was obtained from a study of blood T cell repertoires in COVID-19. The wider study: Spain, Italy and the United States supplied samples that represented acute and convalescent COVID-19. PBMCs, B-cell-depleted T cells, or T cells were the source of the cDNA or gDNA that made up the material.

The V gene lost 2 bases and the J gene lost 5 bases, with 9 bases spanning the gap. The CDR3 is made up of 13 amino acids. Germline V gives CDR1 SGHTA, CDR2 FQGTGA. Authors' data handling: Amplifying reference gene primers gave estimates of nucleated cell counts. The repertoire was sequenced with immunoSEQ multiplex PCR; TCRdb's copy has only in-frame clones and lacks some. Clone size and V and J calls were adopted from that table, with D and trimming inferred from the DNA. The sample lists 110,000 to 150,000 clones; approximately 86% were seen once. The receptor was derived from a woman aged 55-69 years with acute or convalescent COVID-19. This chain connects TRBV7-3 to TRBJ2-5; D might be TRBD2 (6 bases). Sequencing input: peripheral blood. CDR3 bases: TGTGCCAGCAGCTTAGCAGGGAGGGAGACCCAGTACTTC. Residues: CASSLAGRETQYF.